Below are 26 T cell receptor beta chains sequenced from a single sample in a study of CXCR3-negative and CXCR3-positive naive CD8 T cells. Notes on the study in general: A higher hydrophobicity marked the TRB CDR3s of CXCR3-positive naive cells versus CXCR3-negative naive cells.

The antigens of these receptors remain unknown. Libraries of TRB cDNA were made by 5' RACE and carried UMIs. TCRdb re-analyzed the 5' RACE reads; it lists each CDR3 protein once, without DNA. This listing includes nearly 90,000 distinct CDR3 sequences. Sequenced input: naive CXCR3+ CD8+ T cells from blood. Subset described: CD45RO-CCR7+CD27+CD95- naive CD8+ T cells expressing CXCR3 (TNR3+). Every receptor here comes from a human donor in good health. Some clones in this sample may be carry-over from other donors' samples.

This chain uses TRBV21-1 with TRBJ2-1; TCRdb returns TRBD1, unconfirmable since there is no DNA. TRBV21-1 is designated a pseudogene. This CDR3 has 12 amino acids. The CDR3 sequence: CASSLGGGEQFF.

The chain employs TRBV6-4 and TRBJ2-1; TCRdb gives TRBD1 as the D gene, but with no DNA this cannot be confirmed. The CDR3 is made up of 12 amino acids. Germline lookup yields CDR1 MRHNA and CDR2 SNTAGT. The CDR3 reads CASSQGTGEQFF.

V gene TRBV7-9 combines with J gene TRBJ2-7; with no DNA, the TCRdb D assignment of TRBD1 cannot be verified. The germline CDR1 and CDR2 sequences are SEHNR and FQNEAQ (reference sequence). The CDR3 contains 15 residues. The CDR3 here is CASSFTGTGSYEQYF.

The genes are TRBV6-2 or TRBV6-3 and TRBJ1-1; the TCRdb D gene call, TRBD1, has no DNA to confirm it. The CDR3 spans 14 residues. In germline, CDR1 is MNHEY, CDR2 SVGEGT. The chain's CDR3 is CASSLLGTDSEAFF.

The chain links TRBV6-4 to TRBJ1-5. Germline assignment: CDR1 MRHNA and CDR2 SNTAGT. This CDR3 has 14 residues. CDR3 residues: CASSEAYSNQPQHF.

CDR3 region: CSPIYRQGAQETQYF. This rearrangement joins TRBV29-1 to TRBJ2-5; with no DNA, the TCRdb D assignment of TRBD1 cannot be verified. The CDR3 length is 15 residues. The germline V gene has CDR1 SQVTM and CDR2 ANQGSEA.

The V gene is TRBV13, the J gene TRBJ2-7. The CDR3 has 13 residues. Germline values: CDR1 PRHDT, CDR2 FYEKMQ (reference sequence). CDR3 residues: CASSWGAPHEQYF. The whole variable domain, filled in from reference TRBV13 and TRBJ2-7, reads AAGVIQSPRHLIKEKRETATLKCYPIPRHDTVYWYQQGPGQDPQFLISFYEKMQSDKGSIPDRFSAQQFSDYHSELNMSSLELGDSALYFCASSWGAPHEQYFGPGTRLTVT.

The chain carries TRBV12-3 or TRBV12-4 and TRBJ2-7. The CDR3 loop spans 14 amino acids. CDR3 amino acids: CASSSTSRSYEQYF.

The V and J genes are TRBV3-1 and TRBJ2-1; TCRdb names TRBD2, which stays unverified in the absence of DNA. The CDR3 spans 15 residues. Germline CDR1 reads LGHDT; CDR2 reads YNNKEL (reference sequence). CDR3 amino acids: CASADALAGGGEQFF.

V usage is TRBV6-1 and J usage is TRBJ2-5; as DNA is missing, the TRBD2 call by TCRdb cannot be tested. The CDR3 has 17 residues. Germline CDR1 reads MNHNS; CDR2 reads SASEGT. The CDR3 here is CASSDAPFLAGAETQYF.

V and J are TRBV9 and TRBJ2-1; the D call of TRBD2 rests on TCRdb alone, since no DNA is present to check it. Germline values: CDR1 SGDLS, CDR2 YYNGEE. This CDR3 contains 14 residues. The CDR3 is CASSPSGGPNEQFF.

V and J are TRBV6-5 and TRBJ2-7. CDR1 and CDR2 from the germline V gene are MNHEY and SVGAGI. CDR3 size: 14 residues. CDR3 protein: CASSTRNGAHEQYF.

The chain has TRBV24-1 and TRBJ2-1; with no DNA, the TCRdb D assignment of TRBD2 cannot be verified. This CDR3 spans 17 amino acids. Germline CDR1 reads KGHDR; CDR2 reads SFDVKD. CDR3 region: CATSPAPGLAADNEQFF.

V gene TRBV28 combines with J gene TRBJ2-4. The germline V gene encodes CDR1 MDHEN and CDR2 SYDVKM. This CDR3 is 12 amino acids long. CDR3 region: CASSFGLNIQYF. Variable domain in full (rest from reference TRBV28 and TRBJ2-4): DVKVTQSSRYLVKRTGEKVFLECVQDMDHENMFWYRQDPGLGLRLIYFSYDVKMKEKGDIPEGYSVSREKKERFSLILESASTNQTSMYLCASSFGLNIQYFGAGTRLSVL.

CDR3 residues: CARSQVWDRRVYEQYF. The chain links TRBV3-2 to TRBJ2-7; TCRdb selects TRBD1, and the lack of DNA leaves this call unchecked. TRBV3-2 is termed a pseudogene. The CDR3 is 16 residues long.

The rearrangement uses TRBV6-2 or TRBV6-3 and TRBJ2-3; the TCRdb call, TRBD1, lacks DNA for checking. Germline V gene data show CDR1 as MNHEY and CDR2 as SVGEGT. The CDR3 has 15 residues. This CDR3 is CASSYDQGSTDTQYF.

This sequence joins TRBV7-2 and TRBJ2-1; TCRdb lists TRBD1, though no DNA is available to test this call. Germline lookup yields CDR1 SGHTA and CDR2 FQGNSA. The CDR3 covers 15 residues. CDR3 protein: CASSLVGQGPNEQFF.

The chain is built from TRBV5-1 and TRBJ2-7. This CDR3 has 14 residues. Germline CDR1 SGHRS, CDR2 YFSETQ. CDR3 amino acids: CASSLEPDSYEQYF.

The chain recombines TRBV28 with TRBJ2-1; TCRdb gives TRBD2 as the D gene, but with no DNA this cannot be confirmed. CDR3 length: 13 amino acids. CDR1 is MDHEN, CDR2 SYDVKM, per germline. The CDR3 protein is CAGSRDLYNEQFF.

CDR3 sequence: CASSFGQGTISYEQYF. The V gene is TRBV28, the J gene TRBJ2-7; TCRdb indicates TRBD1, and absent DNA this call remains unverified. Germline CDR1 reads MDHEN; CDR2 reads SYDVKM. This CDR3 has 16 residues.

This sequence joins TRBV12-5 and TRBJ2-1. Germline V gene data show CDR1 as LGHNT and CDR2 as FRNRAP. CDR3 length: 12 amino acids. CDR3 sequence: CASGLSRNEQFF.

The rearrangement joins TRBV19 to TRBJ1-1. The germline V gene has CDR1 LNHDA and CDR2 SQIVND (reference sequence). The CDR3 length is 11 residues. The CDR3 reads CAITVGGEAFF.

The chain employs TRBV4-2 and TRBJ1-1; the D call from TCRdb, TRBD1, cannot be confirmed without DNA. The CDR3 has 15 amino acids. In germline, CDR1 is LGHNA, CDR2 YNFKEQ. The CDR3: CASSQDLEGGRGAFF.

This rearrangement joins TRBV29-1 to TRBJ2-2; TCRdb designates TRBD2, a call that cannot be tested without DNA. This CDR3 has 14 amino acids. Germline V CDR1 and CDR2: SQVTM, ANQGSEA. The CDR3 sequence: CSVAGGALSPELFF.

CDR3 in amino acids: CATTQGQTDTQYF. The gene calls are TRBV15 and TRBJ2-3; TCRdb returns TRBD1, unconfirmable since there is no DNA. Germline values: CDR1 LNHNV, CDR2 YYDKDF (reference sequence). The CDR3 loop spans 13 amino acids.

The V call is TRBV3-1, the J call TRBJ1-1. The CDR3 spans 16 residues. Germline assignment: CDR1 LGHDT and CDR2 YNNKEL (reference sequence). This CDR3 is CASSQDLGFGYTEAFF.